This entry is about one TCR beta chain. Its antigen is undetermined. The same CDR3 also results from other DNA sequences found in this sample. V was shortened by 1 base and J by 1 base, with 7 bases between the two germline ends. CDR1 is SGHAT, CDR2 FQNNGV, per germline. This CDR3 region has 14 residues. Sequencing used immunoSEQ multiplex PCR; TCRdb keeps in-frame clones, though not all of them. The sample lists 18,000 or so clones; 70% to 90% were seen once. The data are from a study of T cells in narcolepsy. Study-wide results and limits: Healthy controls reportedly lacked the autoreactive clonotypes serially found in patients' blood. Same-patient CSF and blood CD4+ T cell clonotypes included HCRT-specific and TRIB2-specific autoreactive ones. Autoreactive clone sequences were missing from some blood memory CD4+ repertoires.

Source material: memory (CD45RA-) CD4+ T cells from blood. This rearrangement joins TRBV11-2 to TRBJ1-1, with no clear D. The source is a human donor in good health. The CDR3 spells CASSLVGPNTEAFF. The DNA of the CDR3 is TGTGCCAGCAGCTTAGTGGGCCCGAACACTGAAGCTTTCTTT.